This record looks at one T cell receptor (beta chain) sequence and its context. The antigen is not known. TCRdb redid the calling of the reads with MiXCR, one entry per CDR3 protein. The sample shows about half a million distinct CDR3 sequences, approximately 42% of them seen only once. The record originates from a study of T cell repertoires in cytomegalovirus infection. Study overall: HLA-B-restricted CMV epitopes that are well studied, plus recently identified HLA-C-restricted ones, were used by the study. Public TCR beta signatures marked donors with CMV infection and the matching HLA. General study findings and limits: HLA-C-restricted CMV-specific TCR beta clonotypes were dominant in the ex vivo response.

CDR3 length: 12 residues. Between the trimmed V and J ends, which lost 2 bases and 6 bases, there was a span of 4 bases. The germline V gene has CDR1 SGHTA and CDR2 FQGNSA. The source is a human donor in good health (CMV status not recorded). Some clones in this sample may be carry-over from other donors' samples. Sequencing was performed on cultured PBMCs, taken from culture after CMV antigen stimulation. This chain joins TRBV7-2 and TRBJ2-2; the D is unclear. The CDR3 DNA follows: TGTGCCAGCAGCTTATTCGCCGGGGAGCTGTTTTTT. It yields the protein CASSLFAGELFF.